This TCR beta chain emerged from a study of OX40 agonist ivuxolimab in advanced cancers. CDR1 is SGDLS, CDR2 YYNGEE, per germline. With V trimmed by 3 bases and J by 6 bases, 12 bases remained unmatched. The CDR3 length is 16 residues. TCRdb's copy holds only in-frame clones and misses some; the assay was immunoSEQ multiplex PCR. The profile shows about 84,000 clones, more than 80% of them singletons. The specimen was CD4+ or CD8+ T cells sorted from blood, collected in a trial of the OX40 agonist ivuxolimab. The TCR originated in an adult with an advanced solid tumor such as melanoma, head and neck, liver or kidney cancer. V usage is TRBV9 and J usage is TRBJ2-1; 7 nucleotides match TRBD2. CDR3 region: CASSAPGGTLRNEQFF. CDR3 DNA: TGTGCCAGCAGCGCTCCGGGGGGAACACTACGCAATGAGCAGTTCTTC.